The 10 T cell receptor beta chains below all came from one sample that was sequenced in a study of blood T cell repertoires in COVID-19. Method: immunoSEQ multiplex PCR; TCRdb's copy keeps in-frame clones and lacks some. Of roughly 150,000 clones in the sample, around nine tenths were seen once. Material: peripheral blood. Receptor source: a woman older than 75 with COVID-19, enrolled during active disease.

The genes are TRBV5-6 and TRBJ2-7; D not resolved. V lost 0 bases to trimming and J lost 1 base, with 5 bases between them. The V gene's germline CDR1 is SGHDT and CDR2 YYEEEE. The CDR3 runs to 13 residues. The DNA for the CDR3 is TGTGCCAGCAGCTTGGACACATCCTACGAGCAGTACTTC. Translated: CASSLDTSYEQYF.

The chain couples TRBV7-2 to TRBJ1-3, with 8 bases that match TRBD1. The CDR3 totals 16 residues. After removal of 5 bases from V and 2 bases from J, the junction contained 8 bases not matched to a gene. Germline assignment: CDR1 SGHTA and CDR2 FQGNSA. In nucleotides, the CDR3 is TGTGCCAGCAGCAAACAAGGGACAGGCACTGGAAACACCATATATTTT. Its protein is CASSKQGTGTGNTIYF.

The chain recombines TRBV11-3 with TRBJ2-2; a possible D gene is TRBD2 (6 bases). Germline V CDR1 and CDR2: SGHNT, YENEEA. The CDR3 sequence is 14 residues long. Between the trimmed V and J ends, which lost 0 bases and 7 bases, there was a span of 9 bases. The CDR3 sequence is CASSLDGSGGELFF. DNA for the CDR3: TGTGCCAGCAGCTTAGACGGGAGTGGCGGGGAGCTGTTTTTT.

The chain recombines TRBV5-4 with TRBJ2-5; D unclear. Germline values: CDR1 SGHNT, CDR2 YYREEE (reference sequence). The CDR3 is 15 residues long. V was pared by 0 bases and J by 1 base, with 10 bases between. CDR3 nucleotide sequence: TGTGCCAGCAGCTTGGCACAGAAAGCCCAAGAGACCCAGTACTTC. This gives the protein CASSLAQKAQETQYF.

The chain uses TRBV7-2 and TRBJ1-3; D unresolved. The CDR3 totals 15 residues. CDR1 and CDR2 from the germline V gene are SGHTA and FQGNSA. Trimming cost V 1 base and J 0 bases, with 7 bases left between them. The CDR3 nucleotides read TGTGCCAGCAGCTTAGATACTCGCTCTGGAAACACCATATATTTT. Protein: CASSLDTRSGNTIYF.

The V and J genes are TRBV5-1 and TRBJ1-6, with D possibly being TRBD1 (5 bases). Trimming left V 0 bases short and J 8 bases short, with 12 bases between. Per germline, CDR1 SGHRS and CDR2 YFSETQ. This CDR3 region has 15 residues. For the CDR3, the DNA is TGCGCCAGCAGCTTGGTCGGGGAGGGGCATTCACCCCTCCACTTT. Translation: CASSLVGEGHSPLHF.

As to this clone: A junction boundary mismatches the germline segment, possibly from a read error. The chain combines TRBV7-7 with TRBJ2-7, with D unresolved. CDR1 and CDR2 from the germline V gene are SSHAT and FNYEAQ (reference sequence). This CDR3 has 13 residues. The CDR3 loop reads CASSSALSYEQYF. The DNA for the CDR3 is TGTGCTAGCAGCAGTGCGCTCTCCTACGAGCAGTACTTC.

Only one count was recorded for this clone. This chain links TRBV9 with TRBJ1-1, with a weak D call TRBD1 (5 bases). Germline V CDR1 and CDR2: SGDLS, YYNGEE. Trimming shortened V by 0 bases and J by 2 bases, and 11 bases separated the two germline ends. The CDR3 runs 15 residues. CDR3 sequence: CASSVEGIRNTEAFF. The CDR3 nucleotides are TGTGCCAGCAGCGTAGAGGGGATCCGAAACACTGAAGCTTTCTTT.

The rearrangement joins TRBV3-1 (or the pseudogene TRBV3-2) to TRBJ2-4; TRBD1 matches at 9 bases. Looked up from germline, CDR1 is LGHDT and CDR2 is YNNKEL (reference sequence). V was pared by 5 bases and J by 10 bases, with 9 bases of the junction left unmatched. The CDR3 contains 14 residues. The CDR3 DNA reads TGTGCCAGCAGCTACCGGGACAGGGACCCGATTCAGTACTTC. Translated, it gives CASSYRDRDPIQYF.

CDR3 DNA: TGTGCCAGCAGTTCCAGAGGTGTCACTGAAGCTTTCTTT. This sequence encodes CASSSRGVTEAFF. V gene TRBV27 combines with J gene TRBJ1-1; D is unclear. Trimming took 4 bases from V and 4 from J, leaving 10 bases between them. CDR1 is MNHEY and CDR2 is SMNVEV in the germline V gene (reference sequence). The CDR3 has 13 residues.